This is a list of T cell receptor beta chains from one sample in a study of pediatric ulcerative colitis. Libraries were prepared by immunoSEQ multiplex PCR; TCRdb keeps only in-frame clonotypes and omits some of them. The data hold tens of thousands of clones, with 85% to 90% observed a single time. The sample taken for sequencing was blood. The receptor source for this set is a boy aged 10-17 years with severe ulcerative colitis. Each CDR3 is given with its conserved first and last residue. A D gene is named only where the DNA matches it firmly. Some rows have no size entry. The others give once, few or many, or a class for an expanded clone.

d_gene	v_gene	j_gene	abundance	CDR3aa	CDR3nt
TRBD2	TRBV5-4	TRBJ2-6	.	CASTSSGVSGANVLTF	TGTGCCAGCACGTCTAGCGGGGTTTCTGGGGCCAACGTCCTGACTTTC
TRBD2	TRBV29-1	TRBJ2-3	.	CSVVGLAPRTDTQYF	TGCAGCGTTGTCGGACTAGCTCCGAGGACAGATACGCAGTATTTT
TRBD1	TRBV30	TRBJ2-7	once	CAWIGGHEQYF	TGTGCCTGGATAGGGGGCCACGAGCAGTACTTC
.	TRBV4-3	TRBJ1-1	.	CASSPEGMNTEAFF	TGCGCCAGCAGCCCAGAGGGAATGAACACTGAAGCTTTCTTT
TRBD2	TRBV2	TRBJ2-5	.	CASSGPRDSPAGGEETQYF	TGTGCCAGCAGTGGCCCCCGGGACAGCCCAGCGGGAGGCGAGGAGACCCAGTACTTC
.	TRBV6-5	TRBJ2-5	.	CAYCGETQYF	TGTGCCTACTGTGGGGAGACCCAGTACTTC
TRBD1	TRBV30	TRBJ1-5	.	CAWSSRRTGLAIGNQPQHF	TGTGCCTGGAGTTCACGGAGGACAGGGTTGGCTATCGGGAATCAGCCCCAGCATTTT
.	TRBV4-1	TRBJ2-1	.	CASSQEARGPYNEQFF	TGCGCCAGCAGCCAAGAAGCCCGTGGCCCCTACAATGAGCAGTTCTTC
.	TRBV19	TRBJ1-4	.	CASSIDRSGVREKLFF	TGTGCCAGTAGTATAGATCGGTCGGGGGTGCGGGAAAAACTGTTTTTT
.	TRBV30	TRBJ1-5	.	CAWSVQGNQPQHF	TGTGCCTGGAGTGTACAGGGCAATCAGCCCCAGCATTTT
TRBD2	TRBV7-9	TRBJ2-5	.	CASSSPGLVGSGETQYF	TGTGCCAGCAGCTCTCCGGGACTAGTAGGTTCTGGAGAGACCCAGTACTTC
.	TRBV7-2	TRBJ2-1	.	CASSLGQYNEQFF	TGTGCCAGCAGCTTAGGACAGTACAATGAGCAGTTCTTC
.	TRBV5-1	TRBJ1-5	.	CASSLALPRRSNQPQHF	TGCGCCAGCAGCTTGGCGCTCCCTAGGCGGAGCAATCAGCCCCAGCATTTT
TRBD2	TRBV2	TRBJ2-3	.	CASSGYSGISTDTQYF	TGTGCCAGCAGTGGGTACAGCGGGATAAGCACAGATACGCAGTATTTT
TRBD1	TRBV4-3	TRBJ2-7	.	CASSQAPWTGGYEQYF	TGCGCCAGCAGCCAAGCCCCGTGGACAGGGGGTTACGAGCAGTACTTC
.	TRBV19	TRBJ1-1	few	CASSIGPNTEAFF	TGTGCCAGTAGTATAGGACCGAACACTGAAGCTTTCTTT
.	TRBV21-1	TRBJ2-7	.	CASSISAEETYEQYF	TGTGCCAGCAGCATTTCCGCGGAAGAGACCTACGAGCAGTACTTC
TRBD2	TRBV4-1	TRBJ2-1	.	CASSPNPPGLAGVYEQFF	TGCGCCAGCAGCCCTAATCCCCCAGGCCTAGCGGGAGTATATGAGCAGTTCTTC
.	TRBV6-4	TRBJ2-2	.	CASSDSSSGTGELFF	TGTGCCAGCAGTGACTCGAGTTCAGGGACCGGGGAGCTGTTTTTT
TRBD1	TRBV7-9	TRBJ2-3	.	CASSLTGPTDTQYF	TGTGCCAGCAGCTTGACAGGGCCCACAGATACGCAGTATTTT
.	TRBV28	TRBJ2-1	.	CASTAYRGVAWYNEQFF	TGTGCCAGCACCGCGTATAGGGGGGTAGCTTGGTACAATGAGCAGTTCTTC
TRBD1	TRBV7-2	TRBJ1-5	few	CASSPAGGSQPQHF	TGTGCCAGCAGCCCGGCAGGGGGCTCGCAGCCCCAGCATTTT
.	TRBV29-1	TRBJ2-3	.	CSGSGQGSDTQYF	TGCAGCGGTTCCGGCCAGGGGTCCGATACGCAGTATTTT
TRBD1	TRBV6-5	TRBJ1-2	.	CASSYSGQGDGYTF	TGTGCCAGCAGTTATTCCGGACAGGGCGATGGCTACACCTTC
.	TRBV11-3	TRBJ2-1	.	CASSLYAGVGQFF	TGTGCCAGCAGCTTATATGCCGGGGTTGGGCAGTTCTTC
TRBD2	TRBV4-3	TRBJ2-7	.	CASSQYTGGSYEQYF	TGCGCCAGCAGCCAATATACGGGGGGCTCCTACGAGCAGTACTTC
.	TRBV27	TRBJ2-1	.	CASCTVDNEQFF	TGTGCCAGCTGTACTGTGGACAATGAGCAGTTCTTC
.	TRBV18	TRBJ2-1	.	CASSPSVSSYNEQFF	TGTGCCAGCTCACCTTCAGTAAGCTCCTACAATGAGCAGTTCTTC
.	TRBV6-5	TRBJ2-1	.	CASSYVSGPYNEQFF	TGTGCCAGCAGTTACGTTAGCGGCCCCTACAATGAGCAGTTCTTC
.	TRBV7-9	TRBJ2-7	.	CASSFLPNEQYF	TGTGCCAGCAGCTTTCTTCCCAACGAGCAGTACTTC
.	TRBV2	TRBJ1-2	.	CASSVAVGRDRFYGYTF	TGTGCCAGCAGTGTCGCAGTGGGGAGAGACAGGTTTTATGGCTACACCTTC
.	TRBV10-2	TRBJ2-7	.	CASSQGYNEQYF	TGCGCCAGCAGCCAGGGTTACAACGAGCAGTACTTC
.	TRBV29-1	TRBJ1-2	.	CSAAWGVIGYTF	TGCAGCGCTGCCTGGGGGGTGATTGGCTACACCTTC
TRBD2	TRBV7-2	TRBJ2-2	.	CASSLGLAGVKTGELFF	TGTGCCAGCAGCTTGGGACTAGCGGGAGTGAAGACCGGGGAGCTGTTTTTT
.	TRBV7-9	TRBJ1-1	.	CASSFGSFEAFF	TGTGCCAGCAGCTTCGGGTCTTTTGAAGCTTTCTTT
TRBD2	TRBV5-1	TRBJ2-2	.	CASSPMTSGVTGELFF	TGCGCCAGCAGCCCCATGACTAGCGGAGTTACCGGGGAGCTGTTTTTT
TRBD1	TRBV2	TRBJ2-1	.	CASSGSRDRGGNEQFF	TGTGCCAGCAGTGGTTCCCGGGACAGGGGTGGGAATGAGCAGTTCTTC
TRBD2	TRBV9	TRBJ2-1	.	CASRQGELAGGWGIGKKYNEQFF	TGTGCCAGCAGGCAGGGCGAACTAGCGGGAGGGTGGGGGATCGGTAAAAAATACAATGAGCAGTTCTTC
.	TRBV7-9	TRBJ2-7	.	CASSRTSASEYEQYF	TGTGCCAGCAGTCGAACGTCGGCATCCGAATACGAGCAGTACTTC
.	TRBV7-9	TRBJ2-7	.	CASSTHGGQFAYEQYF	TGTGCCAGCAGCACTCACGGCGGGCAGTTCGCCTACGAGCAGTACTTC
TRBD2	TRBV6-5	TRBJ2-3	.	CASSTSGGTDTQYF	TGTGCCAGCAGTACTAGCGGGGGCACAGATACGCAGTATTTT
.	TRBV27	TRBJ2-3	.	CASSPTPRADTQYF	TGTGCCAGCAGTCCCACCCCCAGAGCAGATACGCAGTATTTT
.	TRBV19	TRBJ1-1	.	CASSRGVTEAFF	TGTGCCAGTAGTAGGGGAGTCACTGAAGCTTTCTTT
TRBD2	TRBV27	TRBJ2-3	.	CASRTSGTRADTQYF	TGTGCCAGCCGGACTAGCGGGACCCGGGCAGATACGCAGTATTTT
.	TRBV27	TRBJ1-5	.	CASSRWGNQPQHF	TGTGCCAGCAGCCGGTGGGGCAATCAGCCCCAGCATTTT
TRBD2	TRBV29-1	TRBJ2-7	.	CSVEIGTSETYEQYF	TGCAGCGTTGAGATCGGGACTAGCGAAACCTACGAGCAGTACTTC
.	TRBV6-6	TRBJ2-2	.	CASRDITGELFF	TGTGCCAGCAGAGACATCACCGGGGAGCTGTTTTTT
.	TRBV5-6	TRBJ2-2	.	CASTPGQGRAGELFF	TGTGCCAGCACCCCAGGGCAGGGGAGGGCCGGGGAGCTGTTTTTT
.	TRBV11-2	TRBJ2-2	.	CASSLARASRRELFF	TGTGCCAGCAGCTTAGCGAGGGCATCGAGGCGGGAGCTGTTTTTT
.	TRBV6-5	TRBJ1-5	.	CASSQWGDNQPQHF	TGTGCCAGCAGTCAGTGGGGGGATAATCAGCCCCAGCATTTT
.	TRBV4-1	TRBJ1-2	.	CASSQVRSLDGYTF	TGCGCCAGCAGCCAAGTTAGGTCCCTAGATGGCTACACCTTC
.	TRBV18	TRBJ2-6	.	CASSPSPISGANVLTF	TGTGCCAGCTCACCTTCTCCCATCTCTGGGGCCAACGTCCTGACTTTC
.	TRBV5-1	TRBJ1-4	.	CASSLGWVGEKLFF	TGCGCCAGCAGCTTGGGGTGGGTCGGAGAAAAACTGTTTTTT